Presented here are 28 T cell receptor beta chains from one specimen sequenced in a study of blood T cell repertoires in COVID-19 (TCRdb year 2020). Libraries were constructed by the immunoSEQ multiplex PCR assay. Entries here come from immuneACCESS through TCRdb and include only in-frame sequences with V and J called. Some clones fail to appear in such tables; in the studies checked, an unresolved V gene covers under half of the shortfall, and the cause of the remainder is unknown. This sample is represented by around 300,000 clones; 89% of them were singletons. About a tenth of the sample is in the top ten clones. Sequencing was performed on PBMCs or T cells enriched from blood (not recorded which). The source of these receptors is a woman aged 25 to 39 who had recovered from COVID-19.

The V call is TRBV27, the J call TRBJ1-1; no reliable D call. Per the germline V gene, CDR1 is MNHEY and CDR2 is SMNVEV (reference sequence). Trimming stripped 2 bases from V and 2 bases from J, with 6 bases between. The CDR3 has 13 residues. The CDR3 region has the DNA TGTGCCAGCAGTTTAGCGGATAACACTGAAGCTTTCTTT. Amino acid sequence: CASSLADNTEAFF.

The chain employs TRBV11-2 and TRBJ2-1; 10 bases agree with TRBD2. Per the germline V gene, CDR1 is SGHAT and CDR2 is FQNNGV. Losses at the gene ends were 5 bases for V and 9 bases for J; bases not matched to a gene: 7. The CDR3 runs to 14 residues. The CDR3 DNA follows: TGTGCCAGCAGCCCAGTGAGCGGGAGGGTTGAGCAGTTCTTC. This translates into CASSPVSGRVEQFF.

CDR3 loop: CASRGTSGSGANVLTF. The CDR3 DNA sequence: TGCGCCAGCAGGGGGACTAGCGGCTCTGGGGCCAACGTCCTGACTTTC. The gene calls are TRBV5-1 and TRBJ2-6, with 11 bases fitting TRBD2. CDR3 size: 16 residues. Germline CDR1 reads SGHRS; CDR2 reads YFSETQ. V gave up 5 bases and J gave up 0 bases; unmatched junction bases: 1.

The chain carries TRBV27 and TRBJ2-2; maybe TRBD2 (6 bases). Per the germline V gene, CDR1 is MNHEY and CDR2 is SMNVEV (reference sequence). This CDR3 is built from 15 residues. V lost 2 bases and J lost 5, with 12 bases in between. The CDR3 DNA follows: TGTGCCAGCAGTTTACCGCAGGGAGGAACCGGGGAGCTGTTTTTT. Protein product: CASSLPQGGTGELFF.

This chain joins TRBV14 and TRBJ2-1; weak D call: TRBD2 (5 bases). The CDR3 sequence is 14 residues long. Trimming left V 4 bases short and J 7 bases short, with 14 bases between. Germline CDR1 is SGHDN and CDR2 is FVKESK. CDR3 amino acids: CASSRAETTNEQFF. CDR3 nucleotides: TGTGCCAGCAGCCGCGCGGAGACTACAAATGAGCAGTTCTTC. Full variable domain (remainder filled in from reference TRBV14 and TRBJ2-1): EAGVTQFPSHSVIEKGQTVTLRCDPISGHDNLYWYRRVMGKEIKFLLHFVKESKQDESGMPNNRFLAERTGGTYSTLKVQPAELEDSGVYFCASSRAETTNEQFFGPGTRLTVL.

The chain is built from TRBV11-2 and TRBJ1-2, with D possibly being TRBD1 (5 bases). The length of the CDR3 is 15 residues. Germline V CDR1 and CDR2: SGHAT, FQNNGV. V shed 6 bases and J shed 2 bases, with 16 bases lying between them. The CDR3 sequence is CASRGSDRLNYGYTF. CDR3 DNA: TGTGCCAGCAGGGGAAGCGACAGACTGAACTATGGCTACACCTTC.

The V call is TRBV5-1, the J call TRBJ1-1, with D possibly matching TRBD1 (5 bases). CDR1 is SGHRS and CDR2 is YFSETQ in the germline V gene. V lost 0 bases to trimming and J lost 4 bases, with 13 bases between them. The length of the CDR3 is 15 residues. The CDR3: CASSLGYGARTEAFF. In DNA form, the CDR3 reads TGCGCCAGCAGCTTGGGGTATGGGGCGCGCACTGAAGCTTTCTTT.

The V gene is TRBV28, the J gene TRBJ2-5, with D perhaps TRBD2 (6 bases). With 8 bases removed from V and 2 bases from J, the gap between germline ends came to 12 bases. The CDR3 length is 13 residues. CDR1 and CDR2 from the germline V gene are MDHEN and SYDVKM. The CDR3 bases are TGTGCCAGCTCCGGGACTCAACAAGAGACCCAGTACTTC. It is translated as CASSGTQQETQYF.

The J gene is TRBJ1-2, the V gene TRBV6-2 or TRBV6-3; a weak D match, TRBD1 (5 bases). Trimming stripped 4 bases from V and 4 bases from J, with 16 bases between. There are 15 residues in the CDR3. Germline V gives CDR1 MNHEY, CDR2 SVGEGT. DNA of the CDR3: TGTGCCAGCAGTTTCAGGGTTCTGAGACTCTATGGCTACACCTTC. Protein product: CASSFRVLRLYGYTF.

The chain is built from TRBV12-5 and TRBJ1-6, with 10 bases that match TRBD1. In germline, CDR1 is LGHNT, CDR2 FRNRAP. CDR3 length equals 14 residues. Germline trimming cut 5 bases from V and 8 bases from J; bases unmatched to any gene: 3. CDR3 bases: TGTGCTAGTGGTCCGGGACAGGGGTATTCACCCCTCCACTTT. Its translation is CASGPGQGYSPLHF.

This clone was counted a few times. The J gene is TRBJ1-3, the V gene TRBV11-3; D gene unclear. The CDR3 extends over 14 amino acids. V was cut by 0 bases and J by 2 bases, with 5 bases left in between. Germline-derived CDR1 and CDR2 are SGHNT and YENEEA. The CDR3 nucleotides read TGTGCCAGCAGCTTAGACGTTACTGGAAACACCATATATTTT. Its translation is CASSLDVTGNTIYF.

The DNA for the CDR3 is TGTGCCAGCAGCCCAGGGGGCCGGGCTGGAGGCTACACCTTC. Translating gives CASSPGGRAGGYTF. V usage is TRBV7-2 and J usage is TRBJ1-2, with 8 bases aligning to TRBD1. The ends lost 5 bases at V and 8 bases at J; junction bases unmatched: 10. The CDR3 sequence is 14 residues long. The germline V gene encodes CDR1 SGHTA and CDR2 FQGNSA.

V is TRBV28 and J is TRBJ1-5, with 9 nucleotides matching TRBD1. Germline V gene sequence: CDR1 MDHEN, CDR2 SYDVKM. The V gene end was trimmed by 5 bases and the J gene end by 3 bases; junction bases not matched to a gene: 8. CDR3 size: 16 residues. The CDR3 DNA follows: TGTGCCAGCAGTATACCGGGACAGGGCCCCAATCAGCCCCAGCATTTT. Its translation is CASSIPGQGPNQPQHF.

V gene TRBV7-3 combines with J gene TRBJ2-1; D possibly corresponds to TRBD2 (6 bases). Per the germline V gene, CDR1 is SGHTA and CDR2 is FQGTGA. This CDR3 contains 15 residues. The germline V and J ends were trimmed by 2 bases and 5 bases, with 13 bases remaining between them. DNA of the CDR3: TGTGCCAGCAGCTTAGACGGGAGTCCGAACAATGAGCAGTTCTTC. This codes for CASSLDGSPNNEQFF.

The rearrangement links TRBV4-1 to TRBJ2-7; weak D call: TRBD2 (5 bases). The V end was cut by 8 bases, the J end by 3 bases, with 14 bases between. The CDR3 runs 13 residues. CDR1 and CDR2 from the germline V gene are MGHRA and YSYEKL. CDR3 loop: CASGLKDGYEQYF. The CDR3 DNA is TGCGCCAGCGGACTTAAGGACGGCTACGAGCAGTACTTC.

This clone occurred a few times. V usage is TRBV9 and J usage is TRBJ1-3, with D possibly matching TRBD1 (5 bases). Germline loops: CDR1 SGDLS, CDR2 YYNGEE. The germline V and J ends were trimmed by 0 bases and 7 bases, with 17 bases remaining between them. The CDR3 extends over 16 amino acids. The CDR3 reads CASSVASQGLGNTIYF. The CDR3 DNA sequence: TGTGCCAGCAGCGTAGCATCCCAGGGTCTGGGGAACACCATATATTTT.

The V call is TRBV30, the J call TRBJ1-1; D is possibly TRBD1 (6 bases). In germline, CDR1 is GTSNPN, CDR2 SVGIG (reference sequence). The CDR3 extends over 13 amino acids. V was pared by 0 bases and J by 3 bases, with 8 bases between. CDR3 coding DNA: TGTGCCTGGAGTGTGGACAGCTACACTGAAGCTTTCTTT. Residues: CAWSVDSYTEAFF.

CDR3: CASSLSQYGYTF. The CDR3 bases are TGTGCCAGCAGTTTATCGCAGTATGGCTACACCTTC. This chain uses TRBV28 with TRBJ1-2; D is ambiguous. Germline V CDR1 and CDR2: MDHEN, SYDVKM. The germline V and J ends were trimmed by 1 base and 5 bases, with 5 bases remaining between them. The length of the CDR3 is 12 residues.

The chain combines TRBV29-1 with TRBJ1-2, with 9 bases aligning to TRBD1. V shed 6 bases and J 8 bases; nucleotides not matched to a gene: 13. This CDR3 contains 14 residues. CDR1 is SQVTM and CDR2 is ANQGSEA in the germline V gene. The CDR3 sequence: CSVLRPGQGNGYTF. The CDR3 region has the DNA TGCAGCGTCTTGCGACCGGGACAGGGTAACGGCTACACCTTC.

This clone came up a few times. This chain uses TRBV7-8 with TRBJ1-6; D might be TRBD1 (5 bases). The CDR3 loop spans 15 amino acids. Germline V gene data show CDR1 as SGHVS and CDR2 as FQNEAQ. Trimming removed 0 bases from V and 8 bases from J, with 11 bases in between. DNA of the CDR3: TGTGCCAGCAGCTTAGCGCAGGGTCGAGATTCACCCCTCCACTTT. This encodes CASSLAQGRDSPLHF. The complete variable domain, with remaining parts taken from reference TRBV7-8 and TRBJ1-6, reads GAGVSQSPRYKVAKRGQDVALRCDPISGHVSLFWYQQALGQGPEFLTYFQNEAQLDKSGLPSDRFFAERPEGSVSTLKIQRTQQEDSAVYLCASSLAQGRDSPLHFGNGTRLTVT.

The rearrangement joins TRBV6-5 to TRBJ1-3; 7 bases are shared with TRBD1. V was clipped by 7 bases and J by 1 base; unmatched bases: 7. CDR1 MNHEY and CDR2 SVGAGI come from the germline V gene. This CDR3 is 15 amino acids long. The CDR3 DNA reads TGTGCCAGCAAGGAACAGGGGTTGTCTGGAAACACCATATATTTT. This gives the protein CASKEQGLSGNTIYF.

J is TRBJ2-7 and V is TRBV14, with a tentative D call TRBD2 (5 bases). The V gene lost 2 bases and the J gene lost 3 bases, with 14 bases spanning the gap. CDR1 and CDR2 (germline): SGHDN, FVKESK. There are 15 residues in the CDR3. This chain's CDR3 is CASSQFRSSSYEQYF. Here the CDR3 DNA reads TGTGCCAGCAGCCAATTTCGTTCTAGCAGCTACGAGCAGTACTTC.

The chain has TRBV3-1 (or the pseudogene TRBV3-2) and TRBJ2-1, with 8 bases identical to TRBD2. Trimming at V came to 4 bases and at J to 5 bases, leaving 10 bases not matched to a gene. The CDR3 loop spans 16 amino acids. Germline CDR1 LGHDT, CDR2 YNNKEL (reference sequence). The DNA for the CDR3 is TGTGCCAGCAGCCCCGGGGCGGGAGGATTGAACAATGAGCAGTTCTTC. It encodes CASSPGAGGLNNEQFF.

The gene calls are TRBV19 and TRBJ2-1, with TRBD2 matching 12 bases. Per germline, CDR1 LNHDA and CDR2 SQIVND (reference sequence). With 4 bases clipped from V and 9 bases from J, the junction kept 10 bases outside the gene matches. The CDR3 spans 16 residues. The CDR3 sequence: CASSNGLAGRIGEQFF. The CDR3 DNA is TGTGCCAGTAGTAACGGACTAGCGGGGAGGATTGGTGAGCAGTTCTTC.

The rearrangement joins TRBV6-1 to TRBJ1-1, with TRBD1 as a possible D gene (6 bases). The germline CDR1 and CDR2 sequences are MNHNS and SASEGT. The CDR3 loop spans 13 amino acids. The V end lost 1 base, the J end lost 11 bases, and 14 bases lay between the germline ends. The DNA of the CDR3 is TGTGCCAGCAGTGAAGGGGAGGGGGTATGGGCTTTCTTT. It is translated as CASSEGEGVWAFF.

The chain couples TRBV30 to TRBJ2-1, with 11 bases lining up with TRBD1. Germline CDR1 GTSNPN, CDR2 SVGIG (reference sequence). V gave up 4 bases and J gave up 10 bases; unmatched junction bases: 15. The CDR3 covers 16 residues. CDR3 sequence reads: CAWTHLGQGDANEQFF. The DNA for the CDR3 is TGTGCCTGGACTCACCTGGGACAGGGGGATGCGAACGAGCAGTTCTTC.

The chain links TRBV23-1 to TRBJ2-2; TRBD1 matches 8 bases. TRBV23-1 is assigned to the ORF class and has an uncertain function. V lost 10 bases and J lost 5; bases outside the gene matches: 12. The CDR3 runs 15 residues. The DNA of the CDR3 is TGCGCCAATACGATCCAGGGGGCAATGACCGGGGAGCTGTTTTTT. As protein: CANTIQGAMTGELFF.

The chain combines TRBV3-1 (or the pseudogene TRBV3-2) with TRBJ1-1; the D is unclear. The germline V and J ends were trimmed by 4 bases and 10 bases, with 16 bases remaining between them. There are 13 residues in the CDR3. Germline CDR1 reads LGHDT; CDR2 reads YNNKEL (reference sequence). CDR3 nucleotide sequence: TGTGCCAGCAGCCTCGATTCACAGATTGTAGCTTTCTTT. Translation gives CASSLDSQIVAFF.